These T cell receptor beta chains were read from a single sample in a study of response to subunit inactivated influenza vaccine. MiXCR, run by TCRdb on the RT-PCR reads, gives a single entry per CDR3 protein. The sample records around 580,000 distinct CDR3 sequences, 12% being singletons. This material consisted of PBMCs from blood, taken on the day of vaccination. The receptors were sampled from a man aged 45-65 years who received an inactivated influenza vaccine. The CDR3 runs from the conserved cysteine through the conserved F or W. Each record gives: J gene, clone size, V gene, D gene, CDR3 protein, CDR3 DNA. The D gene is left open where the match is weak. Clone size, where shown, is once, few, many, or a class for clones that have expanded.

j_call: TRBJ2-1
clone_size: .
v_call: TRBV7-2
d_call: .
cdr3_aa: CASSPRGSRNEQFF
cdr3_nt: TGTGCCAGCAGCCCCCGCGGTAGTCGGAATGAGCAGTTCTTC

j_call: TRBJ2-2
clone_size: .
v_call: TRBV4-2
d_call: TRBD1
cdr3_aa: CASSRPQGAPTGELFF
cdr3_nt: TGTGCCAGCAGCCGCCCACAGGGGGCACCGACCGGGGAGCTGTTTTTT

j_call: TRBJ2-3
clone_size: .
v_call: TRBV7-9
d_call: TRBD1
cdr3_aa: CASSSGQGGSTDTQYF
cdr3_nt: TGTGCCAGCAGCTCTGGACAGGGGGGAAGCACAGATACGCAGTATTTT

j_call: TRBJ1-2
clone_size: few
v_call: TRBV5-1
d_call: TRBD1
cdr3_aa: CASSNRGNYGYTF
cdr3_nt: TGCGCCAGCAGCAACAGGGGAAACTATGGCTACACCTTC

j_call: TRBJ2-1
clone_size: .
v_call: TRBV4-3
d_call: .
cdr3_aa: CASSQADSYNEQFF
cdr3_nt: TGCGCCAGCAGCCAAGCTGACAGCTACAATGAGCAGTTCTTC

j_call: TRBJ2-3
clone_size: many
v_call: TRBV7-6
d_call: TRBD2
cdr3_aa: CASSSAGGITRTDTQYF
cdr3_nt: TGTGCCAGCAGCTCAGCGGGAGGGATCACTCGCACAGATACGCAGTATTTT

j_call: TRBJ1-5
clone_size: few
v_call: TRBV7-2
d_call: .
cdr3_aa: CASSLSPGSNQPQHF
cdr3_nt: TGTGCCAGCAGCTTATCGCCGGGGAGCAATCAGCCCCAGCATTTT

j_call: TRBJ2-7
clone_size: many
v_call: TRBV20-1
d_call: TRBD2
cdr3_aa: CSARVGGAGGLYEQYF
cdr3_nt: TGCAGTGCTAGAGTCGGTGGTGCGGGAGGGTTGTACGAGCAGTACTTC

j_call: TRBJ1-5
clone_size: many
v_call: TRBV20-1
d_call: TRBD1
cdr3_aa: CSAVQGNQPQHF
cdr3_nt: TGCAGTGCTGTACAGGGGAATCAGCCCCAGCATTTT

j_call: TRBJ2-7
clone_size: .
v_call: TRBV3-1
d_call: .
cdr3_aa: CASSQVAGYEQYF
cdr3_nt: TGTGCCAGCAGCCAAGTGGCGGGCTACGAGCAGTACTTC

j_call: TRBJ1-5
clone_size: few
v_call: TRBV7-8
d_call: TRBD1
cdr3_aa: CASSLRTGSNTYNQPQHF
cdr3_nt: TGTGCCAGCAGCCTACGGACAGGGTCCAACACCTACAATCAGCCCCAGCATTTT

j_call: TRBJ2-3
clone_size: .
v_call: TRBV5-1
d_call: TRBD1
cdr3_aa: CASNHGQGSTDTQYF
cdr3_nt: TGCGCCAGCAACCATGGACAGGGTTCGACAGATACGCAGTATTTT

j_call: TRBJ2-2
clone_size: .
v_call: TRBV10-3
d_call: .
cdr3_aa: CAISDRYTGELFF
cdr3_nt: TGTGCCATCAGTGATCGGTACACCGGGGAGCTGTTTTTT

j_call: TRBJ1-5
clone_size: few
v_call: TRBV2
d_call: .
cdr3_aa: CASKEVDGQPQHF
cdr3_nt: TGTGCCAGCAAGGAGGTTGATGGTCAGCCCCAGCATTTT

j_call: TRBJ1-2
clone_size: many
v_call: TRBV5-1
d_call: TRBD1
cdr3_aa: CASSTTDRGFYGYTF
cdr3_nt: TGCGCCAGCAGCACTACGGACAGGGGTTTCTACGGCTACACCTTC